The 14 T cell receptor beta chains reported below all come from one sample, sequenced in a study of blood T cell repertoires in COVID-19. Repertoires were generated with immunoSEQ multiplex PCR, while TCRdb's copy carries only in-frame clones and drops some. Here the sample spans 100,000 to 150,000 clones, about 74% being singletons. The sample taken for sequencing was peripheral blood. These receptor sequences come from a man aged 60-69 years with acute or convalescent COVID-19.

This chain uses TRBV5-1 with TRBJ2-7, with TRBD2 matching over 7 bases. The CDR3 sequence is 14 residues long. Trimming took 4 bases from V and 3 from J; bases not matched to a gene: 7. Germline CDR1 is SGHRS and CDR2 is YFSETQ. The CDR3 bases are TGCGCCAGCAGCGGGGGGGGACTGATCTACGAGCAGTACTTC. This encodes CASSGGGLIYEQYF.

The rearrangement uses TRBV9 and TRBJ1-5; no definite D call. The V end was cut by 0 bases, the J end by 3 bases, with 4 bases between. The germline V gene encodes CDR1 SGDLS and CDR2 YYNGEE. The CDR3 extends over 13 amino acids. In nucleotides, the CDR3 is TGTGCCAGCAGCGTAGCCCTCAATCAGCCCCAGCATTTT. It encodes CASSVALNQPQHF.

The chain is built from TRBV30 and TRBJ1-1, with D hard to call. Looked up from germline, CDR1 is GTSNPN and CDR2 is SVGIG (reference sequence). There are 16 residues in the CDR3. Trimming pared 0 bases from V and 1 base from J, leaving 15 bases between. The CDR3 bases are TGTGCCTGGAGTGTACTAGGTGAGGCTAAGAACACTGAAGCTTTCTTT. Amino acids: CAWSVLGEAKNTEAFF.

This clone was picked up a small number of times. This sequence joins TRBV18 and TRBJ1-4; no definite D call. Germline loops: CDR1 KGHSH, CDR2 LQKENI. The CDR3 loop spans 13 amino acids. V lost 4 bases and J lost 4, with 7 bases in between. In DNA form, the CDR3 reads TGTGCCAGCTCACAACAGAGTAATGAAAAACTGTTTTTT. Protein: CASSQQSNEKLFF.

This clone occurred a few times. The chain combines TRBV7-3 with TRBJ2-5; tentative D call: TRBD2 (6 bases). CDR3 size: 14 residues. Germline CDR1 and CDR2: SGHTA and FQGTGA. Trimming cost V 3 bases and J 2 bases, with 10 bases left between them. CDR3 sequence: CASSFVGGQETQYF. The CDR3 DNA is TGTGCCAGCAGCTTCGTCGGGGGTCAAGAGACCCAGTACTTC.

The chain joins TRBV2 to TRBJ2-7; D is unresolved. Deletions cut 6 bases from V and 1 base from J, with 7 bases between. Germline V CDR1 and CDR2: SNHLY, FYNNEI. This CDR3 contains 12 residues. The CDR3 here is CASRAVSYEQYF. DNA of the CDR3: TGTGCCAGCAGAGCCGTTTCCTACGAGCAGTACTTC.

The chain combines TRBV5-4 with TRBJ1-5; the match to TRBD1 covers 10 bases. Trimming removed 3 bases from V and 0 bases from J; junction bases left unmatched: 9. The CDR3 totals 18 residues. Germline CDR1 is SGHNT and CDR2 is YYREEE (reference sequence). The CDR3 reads CASSWDRGPSYSNQPQHF. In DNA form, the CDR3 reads TGTGCCAGCAGCTGGGACAGGGGCCCAAGTTATAGCAATCAGCCCCAGCATTTT. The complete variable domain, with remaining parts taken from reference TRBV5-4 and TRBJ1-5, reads ETGVTQSPTHLIKTRGQQVTLRCSSQSGHNTVSWYQQALGQGPQFIFQYYREEENGRGNFPPRFSGLQFPNYSSELNVNALELDDSALYLCASSWDRGPSYSNQPQHFGDGTRLSIL.

The CDR3 loop is CAYNSRGFKQPQHF. The CDR3 DNA sequence: TGTGCCTACAATTCGCGGGGTTTTAAACAGCCCCAGCATTTT. This chain uses TRBV30 with TRBJ1-5; D ambiguous. CDR3 length equals 14 residues. Trimming pared 7 bases from V and 7 bases from J, leaving 20 bases between. Germline V gene lookup returns CDR1 GTSNPN and CDR2 SVGIG (reference sequence).

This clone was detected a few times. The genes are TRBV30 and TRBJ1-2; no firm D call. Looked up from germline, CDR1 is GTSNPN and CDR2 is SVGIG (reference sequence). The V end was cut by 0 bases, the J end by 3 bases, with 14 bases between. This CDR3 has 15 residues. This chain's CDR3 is CAWSVSHPRDYGYTF. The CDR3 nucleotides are TGTGCCTGGAGTGTATCACACCCGAGGGACTATGGCTACACCTTC.

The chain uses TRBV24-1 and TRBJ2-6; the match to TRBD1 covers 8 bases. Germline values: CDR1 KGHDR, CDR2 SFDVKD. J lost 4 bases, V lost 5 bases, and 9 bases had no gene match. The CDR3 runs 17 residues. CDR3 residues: CATSGDRKYGGANVLTF. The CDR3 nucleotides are TGTGCCACCAGTGGGGACAGGAAGTATGGGGGGGCCAACGTCCTGACTTTC.

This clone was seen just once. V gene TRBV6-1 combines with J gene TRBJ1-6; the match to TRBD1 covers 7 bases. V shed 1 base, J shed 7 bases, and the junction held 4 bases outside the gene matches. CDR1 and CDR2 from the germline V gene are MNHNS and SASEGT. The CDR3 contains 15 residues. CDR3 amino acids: CASSEGQGANSPLHF. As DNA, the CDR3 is TGTGCCAGCAGTGAAGGACAGGGTGCGAATTCACCCCTCCACTTT.

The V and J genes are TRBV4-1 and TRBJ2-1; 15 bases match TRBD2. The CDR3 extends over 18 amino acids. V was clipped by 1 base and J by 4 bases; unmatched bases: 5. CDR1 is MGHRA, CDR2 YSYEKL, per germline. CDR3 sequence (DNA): TGCGCCAGCAGCCAAGGGACTAGCGGGAGGGCGGTATACAATGAGCAGTTCTTC. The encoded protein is CASSQGTSGRAVYNEQFF.

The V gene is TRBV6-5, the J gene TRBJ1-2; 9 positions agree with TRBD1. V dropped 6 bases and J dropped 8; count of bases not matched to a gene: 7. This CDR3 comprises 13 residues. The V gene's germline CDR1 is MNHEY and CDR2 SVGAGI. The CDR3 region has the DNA TGTGCCAGCAGGGGGGACAGGGTAAGCGGCTACACCTTC. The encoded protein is CASRGDRVSGYTF.

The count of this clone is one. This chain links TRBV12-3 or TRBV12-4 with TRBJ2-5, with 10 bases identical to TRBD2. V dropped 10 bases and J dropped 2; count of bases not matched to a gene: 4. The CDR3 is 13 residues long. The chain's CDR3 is CATGTSVQETQYF. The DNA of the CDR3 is TGTGCCACAGGGACTAGCGTACAAGAGACCCAGTACTTC.